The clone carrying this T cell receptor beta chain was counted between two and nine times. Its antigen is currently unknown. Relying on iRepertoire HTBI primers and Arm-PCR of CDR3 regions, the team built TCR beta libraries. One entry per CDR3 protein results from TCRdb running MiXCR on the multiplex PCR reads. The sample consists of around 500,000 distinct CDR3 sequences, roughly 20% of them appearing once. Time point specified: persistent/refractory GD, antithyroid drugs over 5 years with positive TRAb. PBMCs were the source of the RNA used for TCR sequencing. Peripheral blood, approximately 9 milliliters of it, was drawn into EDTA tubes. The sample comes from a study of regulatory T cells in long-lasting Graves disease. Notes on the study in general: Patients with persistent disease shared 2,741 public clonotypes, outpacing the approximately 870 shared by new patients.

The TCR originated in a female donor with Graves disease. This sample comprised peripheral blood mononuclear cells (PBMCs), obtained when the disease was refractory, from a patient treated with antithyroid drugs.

DNA for the CDR3: TGCGCCAGCGGGGGGGATAGCGGGAACTACGAGCAGTACTTC. Its protein is CASGGDSGNYEQYF. The V call is TRBV5-1, the J call TRBJ2-7; 8 nucleotides line up with TRBD2. CDR3 length: 14 amino acids. V shed 7 bases, J shed 3 bases, and the junction held 9 bases outside the gene matches. Germline V gene sequence: CDR1 SGHRS, CDR2 YFSETQ.